The clone carrying this T cell receptor beta chain was seen many times. What it binds is not known. Time point meaning: sample taken at primary tumor resection. Donors were 55 to 75 untreated early-stage non-small cell lung cancer patients. Unsorted tumor, nontumor lung tissue or cryopreserved PBMC supplied the whole RNA. The data were obtained in a study of spatial heterogeneity in lung cancer. Study in general: Compared with alpha-chain sequences, beta-chain sequences were consistently detected in greater numbers. In tumor regions, TCR transcript counts tracked strongly with a T cell module score from matched bulk RNA-seq. Study-level results: For expanded intratumoral alpha and beta TCRs, counts tracked tumor mutation counts.

One entry per CDR3 protein results from TCRdb running MiXCR on the 5' RACE reads. The data contain about 21,000 distinct CDR3 sequences, around 2.8% of them singletons. V lost 5 bases, J lost 7 bases, and 5 bases stayed unmatched. The CDR3 covers 13 residues. The sequence came from a male donor with early-stage non-small cell lung cancer. The starting material was lung tumor tissue, obtained at surgery. The rearrangement links TRBV12-3 or TRBV12-4 to TRBJ1-2, with 9 bases matching TRBD1. In DNA, the CDR3 is TGTGCCAGCAGTACCGGGACAGGGTTTGGCTACACCTTC. Translation gives CASSTGTGFGYTF.